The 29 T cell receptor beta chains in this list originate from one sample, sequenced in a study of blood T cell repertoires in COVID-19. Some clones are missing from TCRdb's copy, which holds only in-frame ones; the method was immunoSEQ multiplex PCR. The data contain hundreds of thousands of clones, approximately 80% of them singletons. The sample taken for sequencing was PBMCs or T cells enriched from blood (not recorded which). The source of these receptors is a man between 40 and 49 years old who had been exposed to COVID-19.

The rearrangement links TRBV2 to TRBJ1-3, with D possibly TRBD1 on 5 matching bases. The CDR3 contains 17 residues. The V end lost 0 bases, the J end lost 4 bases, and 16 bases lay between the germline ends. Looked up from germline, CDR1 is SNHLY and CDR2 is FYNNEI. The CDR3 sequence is CASSEALRGTRGNTIYF. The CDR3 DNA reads TGTGCCAGCAGTGAAGCGCTTCGGGGGACTCGGGGAAACACCATATATTTT.

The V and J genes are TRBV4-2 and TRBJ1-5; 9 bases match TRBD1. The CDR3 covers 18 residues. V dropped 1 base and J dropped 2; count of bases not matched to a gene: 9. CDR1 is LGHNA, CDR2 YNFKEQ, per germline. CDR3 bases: TGTGCCAGCAGCCAAGTCGCAAGAACAGGGGGCGGCAATCAGCCCCAGCATTTT. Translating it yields CASSQVARTGGGNQPQHF.

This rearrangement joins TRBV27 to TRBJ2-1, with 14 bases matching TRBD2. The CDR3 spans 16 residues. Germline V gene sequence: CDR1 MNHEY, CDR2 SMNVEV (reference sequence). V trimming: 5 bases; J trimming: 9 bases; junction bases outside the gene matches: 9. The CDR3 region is CASSPPGLAGVSEQFF. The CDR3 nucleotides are TGTGCCAGCAGTCCTCCGGGACTAGCGGGAGTTAGTGAGCAGTTCTTC.

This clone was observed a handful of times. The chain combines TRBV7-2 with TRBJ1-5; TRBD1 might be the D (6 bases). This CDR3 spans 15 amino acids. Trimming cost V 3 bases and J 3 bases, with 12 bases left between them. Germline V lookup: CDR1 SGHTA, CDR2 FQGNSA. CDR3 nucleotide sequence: TGTGCCAGCAGCTTCTACAGGGCTGACAATCAGCCCCAGCATTTT. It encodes CASSFYRADNQPQHF.

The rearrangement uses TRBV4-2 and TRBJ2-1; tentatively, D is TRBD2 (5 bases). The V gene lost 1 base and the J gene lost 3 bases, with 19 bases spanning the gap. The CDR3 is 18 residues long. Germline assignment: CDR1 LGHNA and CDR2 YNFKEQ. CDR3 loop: CASSQVWHGLAYYNEQFF. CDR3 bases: TGTGCCAGCAGCCAAGTCTGGCACGGACTCGCCTACTACAATGAGCAGTTCTTC.

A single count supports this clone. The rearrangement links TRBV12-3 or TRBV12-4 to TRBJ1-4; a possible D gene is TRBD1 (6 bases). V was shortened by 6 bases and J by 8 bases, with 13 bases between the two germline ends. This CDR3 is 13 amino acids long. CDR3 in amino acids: CASSQGLWEKLFF. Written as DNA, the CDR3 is TGTGCCAGCAGCCAGGGGCTTTGGGAAAAACTGTTTTTT.

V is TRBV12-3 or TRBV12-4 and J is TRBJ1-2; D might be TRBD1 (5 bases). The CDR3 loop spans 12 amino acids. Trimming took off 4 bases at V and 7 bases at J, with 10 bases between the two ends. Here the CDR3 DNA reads TGTGCCAGCAGTTCTACCGGGGGTGGCTACACCTTC. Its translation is CASSSTGGGYTF.

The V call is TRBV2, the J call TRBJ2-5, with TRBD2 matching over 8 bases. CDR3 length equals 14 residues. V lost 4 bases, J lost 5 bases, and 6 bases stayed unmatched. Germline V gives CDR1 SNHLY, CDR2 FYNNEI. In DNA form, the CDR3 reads TGTGCCAGCAGTGGAGGGACTAGGTCCGAGACCCAGTACTTC. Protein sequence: CASSGGTRSETQYF. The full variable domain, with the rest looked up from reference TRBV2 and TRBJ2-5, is EPEVTQTPSHQVTQMGQEVILRCVPISNHLYFYWYRQILGQKVEFLVSFYNNEISEKSEIFDDQFSVERPDGSNFTLKIRSTKLEDSAMYFCASSGGTRSETQYFGPGTRLLVL.

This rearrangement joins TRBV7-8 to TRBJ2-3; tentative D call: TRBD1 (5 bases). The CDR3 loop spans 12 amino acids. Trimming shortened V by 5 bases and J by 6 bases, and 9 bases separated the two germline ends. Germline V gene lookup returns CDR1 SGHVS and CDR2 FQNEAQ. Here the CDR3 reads CASSRTRDTQYF. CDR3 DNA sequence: TGTGCCAGCAGCCGGACAAGGGATACGCAGTATTTT.

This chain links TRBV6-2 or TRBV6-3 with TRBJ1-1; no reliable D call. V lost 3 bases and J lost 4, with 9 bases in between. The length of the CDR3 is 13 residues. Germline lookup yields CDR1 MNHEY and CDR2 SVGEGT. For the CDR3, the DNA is TGTGCCAGCAGTTATAGAGGCCCCACTGAAGCTTTCTTT. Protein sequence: CASSYRGPTEAFF.

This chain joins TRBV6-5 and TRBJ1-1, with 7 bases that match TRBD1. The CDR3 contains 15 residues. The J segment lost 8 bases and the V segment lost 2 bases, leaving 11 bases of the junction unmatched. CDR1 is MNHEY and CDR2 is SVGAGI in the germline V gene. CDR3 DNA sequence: TGTGCCAGCAGTTACGCCTTAGGGGGCCGTTCGGAAGCTTTCTTT. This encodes CASSYALGGRSEAFF.

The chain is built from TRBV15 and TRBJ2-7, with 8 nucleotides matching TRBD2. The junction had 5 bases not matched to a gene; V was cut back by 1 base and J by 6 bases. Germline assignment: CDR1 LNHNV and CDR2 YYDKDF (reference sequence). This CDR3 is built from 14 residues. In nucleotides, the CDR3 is TGTGCCACCAGCAGAGGGACTAGCTACGGCGAGCAGTACTTC. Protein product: CATSRGTSYGEQYF.

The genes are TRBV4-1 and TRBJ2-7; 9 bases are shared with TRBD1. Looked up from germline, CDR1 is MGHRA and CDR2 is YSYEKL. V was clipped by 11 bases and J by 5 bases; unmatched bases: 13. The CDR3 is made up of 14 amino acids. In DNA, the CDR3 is TGCGCCTCCAGAACCGGGACAGGGCTGAACGAGCAGTACTTC. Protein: CASRTGTGLNEQYF.

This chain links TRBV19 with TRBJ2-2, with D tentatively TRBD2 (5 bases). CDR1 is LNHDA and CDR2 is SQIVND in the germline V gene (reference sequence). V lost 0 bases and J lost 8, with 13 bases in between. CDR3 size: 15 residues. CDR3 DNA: TGTGCCAGTAGTATAGATCTATTGAGGGTTGGGGAGCTGTTTTTT. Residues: CASSIDLLRVGELFF.

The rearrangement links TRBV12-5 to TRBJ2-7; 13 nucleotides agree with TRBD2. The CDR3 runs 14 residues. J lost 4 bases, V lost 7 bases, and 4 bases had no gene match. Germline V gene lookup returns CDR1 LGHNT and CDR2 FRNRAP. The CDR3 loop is CASAQLAGGYEQYF. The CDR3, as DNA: TGTGCTAGTGCCCAACTAGCGGGAGGGTACGAGCAGTACTTC.

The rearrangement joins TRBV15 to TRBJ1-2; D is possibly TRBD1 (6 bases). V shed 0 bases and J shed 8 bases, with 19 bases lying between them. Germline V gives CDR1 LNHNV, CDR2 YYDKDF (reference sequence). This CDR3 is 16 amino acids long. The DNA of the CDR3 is TGTGCCACCAGCAGAGATCCAGGACAGATTAGCGTCGGCTACACCTTC. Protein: CATSRDPGQISVGYTF.

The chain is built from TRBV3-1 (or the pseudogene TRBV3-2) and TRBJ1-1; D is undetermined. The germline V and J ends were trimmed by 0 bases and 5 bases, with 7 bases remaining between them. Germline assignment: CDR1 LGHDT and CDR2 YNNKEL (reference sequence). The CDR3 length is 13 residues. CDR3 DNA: TGTGCCAGCAGCCAAGATACGGGGACTGAAGCTTTCTTT. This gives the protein CASSQDTGTEAFF.

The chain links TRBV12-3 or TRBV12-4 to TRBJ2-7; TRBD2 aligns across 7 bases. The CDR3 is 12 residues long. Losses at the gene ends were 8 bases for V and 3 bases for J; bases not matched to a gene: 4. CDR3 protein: CASGRGDYEQYF. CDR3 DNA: TGTGCCAGCGGGAGGGGCGACTACGAGCAGTACTTC.

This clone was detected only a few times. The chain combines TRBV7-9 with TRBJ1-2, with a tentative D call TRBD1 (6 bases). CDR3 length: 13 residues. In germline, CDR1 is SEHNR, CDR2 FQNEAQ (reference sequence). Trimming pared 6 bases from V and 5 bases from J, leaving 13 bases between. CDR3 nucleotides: TGTGCCAGCAGGCCAGAAACAGGGTATGGCTACACCTTC. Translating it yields CASRPETGYGYTF.

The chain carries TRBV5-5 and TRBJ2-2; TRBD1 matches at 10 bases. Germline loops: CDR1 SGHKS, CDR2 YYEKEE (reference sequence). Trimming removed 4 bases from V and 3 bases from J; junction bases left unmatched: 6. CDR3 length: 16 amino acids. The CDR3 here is CASSLGTGVYTGELFF. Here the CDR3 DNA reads TGTGCCAGCAGCCTCGGGACAGGGGTTTACACCGGGGAGCTGTTTTTT.

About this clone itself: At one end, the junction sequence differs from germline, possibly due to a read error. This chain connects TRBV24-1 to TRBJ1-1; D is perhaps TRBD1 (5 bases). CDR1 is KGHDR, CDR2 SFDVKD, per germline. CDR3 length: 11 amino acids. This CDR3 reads CATSDGRGTLF. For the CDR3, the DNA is TGTGCCACCAGTGATGGGCGGGGGACGCTCTTT.

Written as DNA, the CDR3 is TGTGCCAGCACAACCGACAGGGGGCTAAGTCAGCCCCAGCATTTT. Translation: CASTTDRGLSQPQHF. This chain joins TRBV6-5 and TRBJ1-5, with 10 nucleotides matching TRBD1. This CDR3 is built from 15 residues. The ends lost 7 bases at V and 6 bases at J; junction bases unmatched: 9. Germline CDR1 is MNHEY and CDR2 is SVGAGI.

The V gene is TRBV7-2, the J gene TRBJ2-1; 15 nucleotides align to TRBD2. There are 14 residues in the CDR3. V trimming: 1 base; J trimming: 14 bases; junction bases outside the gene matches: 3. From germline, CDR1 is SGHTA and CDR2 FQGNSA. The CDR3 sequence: CASSLVGTSGRKFF. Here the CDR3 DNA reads TGTGCCAGCAGCTTAGTGGGGACTAGCGGGAGGAAGTTCTTC.

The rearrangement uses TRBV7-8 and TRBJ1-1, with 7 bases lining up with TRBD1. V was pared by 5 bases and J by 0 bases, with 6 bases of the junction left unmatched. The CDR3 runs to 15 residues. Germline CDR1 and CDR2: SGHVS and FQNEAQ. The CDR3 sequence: CASSPLDRVNTEAFF. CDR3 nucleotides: TGTGCCAGCAGCCCCCTCGACAGGGTGAACACTGAAGCTTTCTTT.

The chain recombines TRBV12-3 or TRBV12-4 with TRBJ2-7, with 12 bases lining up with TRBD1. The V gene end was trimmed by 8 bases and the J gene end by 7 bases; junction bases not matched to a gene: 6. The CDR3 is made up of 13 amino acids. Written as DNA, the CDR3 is TGTGCCAGCTCGGGACAGGGGGCGAGGGAGCAGTACTTC. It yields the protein CASSGQGAREQYF.

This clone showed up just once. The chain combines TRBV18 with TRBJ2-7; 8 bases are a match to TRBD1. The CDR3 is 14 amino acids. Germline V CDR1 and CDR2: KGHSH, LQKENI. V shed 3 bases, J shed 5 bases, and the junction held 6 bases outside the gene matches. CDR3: CASSPGTGLDEQYF. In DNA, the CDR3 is TGTGCCAGCTCACCCGGGACAGGCCTGGACGAGCAGTACTTC.

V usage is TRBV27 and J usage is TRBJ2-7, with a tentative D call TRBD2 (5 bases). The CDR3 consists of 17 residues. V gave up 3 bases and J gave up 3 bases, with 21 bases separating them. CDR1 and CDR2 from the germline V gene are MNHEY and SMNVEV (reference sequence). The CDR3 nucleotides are TGTGCCAGCAGTTTGTCGGTAGTGGGGAGTAAGCTCTACGAGCAGTACTTC. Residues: CASSLSVVGSKLYEQYF.

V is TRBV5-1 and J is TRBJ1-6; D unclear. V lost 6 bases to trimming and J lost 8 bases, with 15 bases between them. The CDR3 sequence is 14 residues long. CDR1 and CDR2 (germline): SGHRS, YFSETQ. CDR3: CASNGGSDDSPLHF. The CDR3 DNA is TGCGCCAGCAATGGAGGGTCGGACGATTCACCCCTCCACTTT.

The CDR3 protein is CASSLAGGRGYTF. CDR3 DNA sequence: TGTGCCAGCAGCTTGGCAGGGGGTAGGGGCTACACCTTC. V is TRBV5-4 and J is TRBJ1-2; 7 bases map to TRBD1. V shed 0 bases and J 8 bases; nucleotides not matched to a gene: 4. This CDR3 has 13 residues. Germline V gene data show CDR1 as SGHNT and CDR2 as YYREEE (reference sequence).